This T cell receptor beta chain was sequenced in a study of OX40 agonist ivuxolimab in advanced cancers. Clones were sequenced by immunoSEQ multiplex PCR, and TCRdb holds only the in-frame ones, with some missing. This table holds around 60,000 clones, 87% found once. The V gene lost 0 bases and the J gene lost 2 bases, with 10 bases spanning the gap. This CDR3 is 15 amino acids long. Germline lookup yields CDR1 SGDLS and CDR2 YYNGEE. The chain combines TRBV9 with TRBJ2-3; D not certain. This TCR derives from an adult with an advanced solid tumor such as melanoma, head and neck, liver or kidney cancer. Sample: CD4+ or CD8+ T cells sorted from blood, taken in a trial of the OX40 agonist ivuxolimab. The CDR3 DNA follows: TGTGCCAGCAGCGTAGCCGGTATGGACACAGATACGCAGTATTTT. Residues: CASSVAGMDTDTQYF.